Below, one TCR beta chain is given with its context. The antigen is not known. After removal of 4 bases from V and 7 bases from J, the junction contained 9 bases not matched to a gene. Germline CDR1 and CDR2: LGHNA and YNFKEQ. The CDR3 runs 15 residues. These data originate in a study of cytomegalovirus exposure and HLA in healthy donors. At the time of sampling, donors were nominally healthy, though unrecorded immune exposures were likely. PCR primers comprised 60 Vbeta and 13 Jbeta primers. Original processing methods: An analysis that came later counted 80 million or so unique TCR beta chains, about 10 million shared. Sequencing used immunoSEQ multiplex PCR; TCRdb keeps in-frame clones, though not all of them. That table supplies the V and J calls and clone size; D and trimming were determined from the DNA. The sample lists 150,000 to 200,000 clones, around 80% occurring once. Study-level results: Several top significant clusters appeared, in a later analysis, to be linked to common viral pathogens. Analyses of presence and absence presupposed an approximately uniform sequencing depth across donors.

The chain links TRBV4-2 to TRBJ2-2; the match to TRBD2 covers 7 bases. The sequencing sample was made of PBMCs. The sequence was obtained from a woman aged 25 to 39 in good health and CMV-seropositive. CDR3 in DNA: TGTGCCAGCAGCCCATCTTTACTAGCGATCGGGGAGCTGTTTTTT. Its translation is CASSPSLLAIGELFF.